This TCR beta chain was captured by sequencing in a study of identical twins. General study results and limits: A cross-sectional statistical analysis, not follow-up of the same donors, supported the conclusions. The more abundant beta clonotypes in cord blood had fewer insertions, and memory repertoires did not show this.

This clonotype was seen more than once but under ten times. The antigen is not known. It was template switching that added a universal primer site, and there were unique molecular identifiers on the cDNA. TCRdb redid the calling of the 5' RACE reads with MiXCR, one entry per CDR3 protein. The sample lists a few hundred thousand distinct CDR3 sequences, over 8.5% occurring once. Germline values: CDR1 DFQATT, CDR2 SNEGSKA (reference sequence). The CDR3 length is 13 residues. These data are also associated with another study on yellow fever vaccine responses in identical twins.

Sample: PBMCs. This rearrangement joins TRBV20-1 to TRBJ2-1; D possibly corresponds to TRBD1 (7 bases). This sequence was found in a woman aged 18-35 years in good health. CDR3 sequence (DNA): TGCACCCTCAGGGGGGCAACCTACAATGAGCAGTTCTTC. Its protein is CTLRGATYNEQFF.